This TCR beta chain was captured in a study of T cell clusters in autoimmune cytopenias (dated by TCRdb to the late 2010s). In terms of the full investigation: The median TRB sequencing depth was approximately 50,000 reads per sample, and the median number of distinct TRB clonotypes was approximately 2,000 per sample. The study aimed to test whether autoimmune cytopenia patients carry a disease-specific immune repertoire signature usable as a blood-based biomarker. TRB and IGH repertoires from peripheral blood were sequenced in autoimmune cytopenia patients at active disease and during treatment follow-up, with healthy, CLL and autoimmune hepatitis controls included alongside. Overall results and qualifications from the work: The TRB repertoire shifts, including less even repertoires in secondary cytopenia and CLL, mostly reflected lymphoma bias and not autoimmunity. In the comparison of secondary cytopenia with CLL, no cluster-lack signature showed up, apparently because the dominant lymphoma-associated repertoire masked the signature. The GLIPH analysis suggested a lack of physiological T cell clusters in primary autoimmune cytopenia patients, since 51 clusters were exclusive to healthy donors whereas 15 to 20 were exclusive to patients. Healthy donors showed almost three-fold more exclusive TRB clusters than active autoimmune hepatitis patients, consistent with an autoimmunity-wide signature. The T cell clusters were defined in silico only, and their functional role remained to be validated experimentally.

Of note for this clonotype: It has no known antigen specificity.

Multiplex PCR with a touch-down protocol amplified TRB rearrangements, with the TRB-A and TRB-B primer pools combined in a single tube. Illumina adapters and sample indices were added to the amplicons through two consecutive PCR reactions using Phusion HS II polymerase. Amplicons were gel-purified with the NucleoSpin Gel and PCR Clean-up kit, then quantified by Qubit and quality-checked on an Agilent 2100 Bioanalyzer. Sequencing of the libraries was done on an Illumina MiSeq with 600-cycle, single-indexed, paired-end runs. Turning to the authors' computational methods: MiXCR version 2.1.12 with the default MiXCR reference library was used to align and assemble TRB reads. A clone was defined by each unique CDR3 nucleotide sequence, and the analysis included only productive sequences with two or more reads. Repertoire diversity was assessed by alpha-parameterized diversity profiles (alpha 0 to 5), including Shannon (alpha 1) and Simpson (alpha 2) indices, computed with an R script. Combinatorial TRB VJ usage was computed with the tcR package and compared between cohorts by principal component analysis with ade4. Using GLIPH, TCRbeta CDR3s were clustered on pairs of cohorts matched for age and read depth, and a Wilcoxon test was used to compare cluster frequencies. The reads went through TCRdb reprocessing, and each CDR3 protein sequence gets one entry with no DNA. The V and J calls here are based on TCRdb, not the publication. This sample's records show about 8,100 distinct CDR3 sequences. Jointly, the top ten make up under 6.5% of the sample.

Sequences SGHTS (CDR1) and YDEGEE (CDR2) are obtained from the germline V gene. The CDR3 has 15 amino acids, counting the end cysteine and phenylalanine. No nucleotide data were recorded. Per sample, approximately 230 ng of peripheral blood genomic DNA, approximately 37,500 genome equivalents, was used for TRB amplification. This sequence originates from a human donor with an autoimmune cytopenia or autoimmune hepatitis (not recorded which). The V and J segments used are TRBV5-8 and TRBJ2-3; TCRdb names TRBD1, which stays unverified in the absence of DNA. The specimen sequenced was peripheral blood. This receptor carries the CDR3 CASSFRQSPTDTQYF. With all but the CDR3 taken from the reference TRBV5-8 and TRBJ2-3 genes, the full variable domain is: EAGVTQSPTHLIKTRGQQATLRCSPISGHTSVYWYQQALGLGLQFLLWYDEGEERNRGNFPPRFSGRQFPNYSSELNVNALELEDSALYLCASSFRQSPTDTQYFGPGTRLTVL.